This T cell receptor beta chain was retrieved from a study of CD8+ T cells in alopecia areata. Study summary: Tofacitinib administration to treated patients was oral, at 5 to 10 mg twice daily. Findings and limits, study-wide: Resident alphabeta T-cell populations of normal skin are likewise subject to sequencing in scalp samples. Researchers report lesional scalp, most notably alopecia totalis/universalis, outstripped normal scalp in clonality.

cDNA serving as the sequencing template came from extracted, reverse transcribed RNA. Only in-frame clones appear in the TCRdb table, and some are missing; sequencing was by immunoSEQ multiplex PCR. The sample lists approximately 11,000 clones; about 59% were seen once. Peripheral blood, together with lesional scalp punch biopsies, was collected from alopecia areata patients. As concerns this clone: Antigen specificity is unknown.

The receptor's source is a human donor with alopecia areata. The material sequenced was skin.

CDR3 nucleotide sequence: TGCGCCAGCAGCTTGCAGAACCCTGGGGCCAACGTCCTGACTTTC. Translated, it gives CASSLQNPGANVLTF. V and J are TRBV5-1 and TRBJ2-6; D remains ambiguous. CDR1 SGHRS and CDR2 YFSETQ come from the germline V gene. The CDR3 runs 15 residues. V lost 1 base and J lost 2, with 7 bases in between.